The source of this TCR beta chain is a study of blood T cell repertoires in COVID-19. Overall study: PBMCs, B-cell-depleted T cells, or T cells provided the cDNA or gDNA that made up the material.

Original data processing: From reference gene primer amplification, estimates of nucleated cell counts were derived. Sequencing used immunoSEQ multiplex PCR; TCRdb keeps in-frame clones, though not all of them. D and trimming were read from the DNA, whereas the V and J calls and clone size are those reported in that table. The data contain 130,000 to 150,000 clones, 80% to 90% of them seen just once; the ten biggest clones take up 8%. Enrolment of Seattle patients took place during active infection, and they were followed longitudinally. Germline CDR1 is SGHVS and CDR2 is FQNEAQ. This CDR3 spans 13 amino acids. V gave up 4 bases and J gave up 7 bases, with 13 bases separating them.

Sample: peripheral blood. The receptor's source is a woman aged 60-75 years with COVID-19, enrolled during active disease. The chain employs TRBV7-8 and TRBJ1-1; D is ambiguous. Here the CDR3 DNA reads TGTGCCAGCAGCTCGTCGGGTCGGGGTGAAGCTTTCTTT. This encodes CASSSSGRGEAFF.